This T cell receptor (beta chain) was sequenced during a study of cytomegalovirus exposure and HLA in healthy donors listed by TCRdb under 2017. At the level of the whole study: According to an earlier analysis of 587 of the donors, 200 million or so T cells yielded 100 million or so unique TCR beta sequences and approximately 300 Gb of sequence data. An early release covering 550 to 650 HLA-typed donors comprised roughly 300 gigabases of sequencing data and tens of millions of unique TCR sequences. The genetic ancestry cluster associated with self-reported Caucasian donors included over 80% of the 398 genotyped donors. The study aimed to test whether cataloging public T cell receptors could reveal signatures of past pathogen exposure. The study profiled the T cell repertoires of approximately 700 subjects by immunosequencing and related them to cytomegalovirus serostatus. Besides the first cohort of 550 to 750 subjects, a separate validation cohort made up of 95 to 150 different subjects was used. High-throughput TCR immunosequencing, statistical association of individual TCRs with disease status, and machine learning were combined to predict cytomegalovirus infection status. A later analysis re-examined previously published TCR beta repertoires from roughly 650 donors and added high-resolution HLA genotyping to investigate patterns of TCR occurrence. The later analysis used no new phenotypic data to find candidate immune exposures, relying instead on TCR beta sequences and their occurrence across donors. An earlier analysis of about 600 of the donors used high-throughput TCR beta sequencing to judge whether each TCR beta V gene segment behaved as functional or pseudogenic. Donor age, sex, ethnicity and CMV serostatus were compiled together with the repertoire data. Genome-wide SNP genotypes for about three fifths of the roughly 670 donors were used in a later genetic analysis, which treated that subset as a discovery cohort. All discovery cohort repertoires had been generated using a single sequencing platform. HLA typing included class I and class II loci at four-digit resolution. The number of donors typed differed by locus, with 629-630 for A, B, C, DRB1 and DQB1, more than 500 for DQA1, approximately 570 for DPA1, and approximately 470 for DPB1. Four to six DR-DQ haplotypes were handled as single units for association and clustering, since linkage in the cohort was strong. Among about 410 genotyped donors of the cohort, an average of about 240,000 unique TCR beta nucleotide sequences was sequenced per donor, of which about 18% were non-productive.

A remark on this clone: The antigen it binds to is not known. It has no much larger one-base neighbor in the sample; base qualities were not kept.

Findings and caveats that apply to the study as a whole: V-gene and J-gene trimming of TCR beta chains was associated with a missense DCLRE1C variant in a later genetic analysis, and the association was replicated in an independent cohort. The cohort was sequenced for TCR beta chains only, and without alpha or paired-chain data the features that could be detected were limited. A later analysis found that HLA-associated TCR beta chains were more clonally expanded and had lower generation probabilities than equally common non-associated chains. Some IMGT-functional V segments, including TRBV6-2 and TRBV6-3, could not be told apart with the 87-base-pair reads, so those segments were excluded. A later analysis reported that several top co-occurrence clusters appeared linked to parvovirus B19, influenza, CMV and Epstein-Barr virus. A later analysis found that TCR association rates varied across HLA loci, with DRB1 alleles showing the most associated TCRs and HLA-C alleles the fewest. In an earlier analysis of approximately 600 of the donors, most TCR beta V segments were observed in productive rearrangements about 87% or about 30% of the time, broadly matching IMGT annotations. In both the original and validation cohorts, the classifier was reported to diagnose cytomegalovirus status with high specificity and sensitivity. For the cohort, immune exposure information was limited to CMV serostatus. A further reported finding was that TCR beta sequences accurately predicted the HLA-A and HLA-B alleles for most subjects in the first cohort. Because HLA typing was unavailable for some donors at each locus, only the typed subset was used in association tests. The presence/absence analyses assumed that sequencing depth was roughly uniform across donors, and that assumption may not be true. In a later genetic analysis, fewer N-insertions in productive TCRs were reported among donors in an Asian-associated ancestry cluster than the roughly 700-donor mean. In a later analysis, most CMV-associated TCR beta chains were found to appear HLA-restricted, with HLA associations seemingly driven largely by CMV exposure. Most TCR sequences were seen in very few donors, while some public TCRs were found in many individuals. In the study, 164 TCR beta chains were listed as associated with cytomegalovirus. At a false discovery rate of 0.05, a later analysis linked approximately 18,000 TCR beta sequences to specific HLA alleles. The authors suggested that the approach could potentially be generalized to other disease states and immunological phenotypes. In vitro tests confirmed that a few of the cytomegalovirus-associated TCR beta chains recognize cytomegalovirus antigens. Because counts were too low, approximately 15 rarely observed V segments, including chromosome 9 orphons, were excluded from the earlier analysis of fewer than 650 of the donors. Correlated functional status among segregating V segments might be attributable to linkage disequilibrium, but an unknown experimental factor could not be ruled out. A cluster of highly shared sequence variants was judged likely to represent a technical artifact of the sequencing pipeline. Assigning TCR associations to individual alleles was difficult when HLA alleles, especially DR and DQ, strongly co-occurred.

The cohort comprised approximately 700 healthy bone marrow donors. At the time of sampling, all cohort members were nominally healthy, though unrecorded immune exposures were likely present. The donor was CMV seronegative and belonged to the group of over 350 seronegative cohort members. Each donor provided a peripheral blood sample, and peripheral blood mononuclear cells were used for TCR beta sequencing. The Qiagen DNeasy Blood Extraction Kit was used to extract genomic DNA from the blood cell samples. The library was made by the immunoSEQ multiplex PCR assay. The multiplex PCR relied on a mix of 60 forward primers for TCR Vbeta segments and 13 reverse primers for TCR Jbeta segments. The CDR3 region of rearranged TCR beta genes was amplified from genomic DNA by a multiplex PCR assay. On the Illumina HiSeq System, the amplified TCR beta libraries were sequenced as 87-base-pair reads. In the source study's methods: In a later analysis, tens of millions of unique TCR beta chains were counted across the 500 to 700 repertoires, and approximately 11 million of these chains were shared by at least two donors. Raw reads were error-corrected and collapsed into unique sequences by a nearest-neighbor algorithm in which closely related sequences were merged to remove PCR and sequencing errors. V, D and J gene segments were assigned by aligning CDR3 sequences to IMGT reference sequences. For a sequence to be retained, at least a six-nucleotide match to both a V gene segment and a J gene segment was required. Rearrangements were called productive when the CDR3 lacked stop codons and stayed in frame with V and J; all others were non-productive. Following IMGT convention, CDR3 was defined as the stretch from the second conserved V-encoded cysteine up to the conserved J-encoded phenylalanine. The earlier analysis of about 610 of the donors excluded sequences that lacked an unambiguous match to a single V gene segment. In an earlier analysis of about 590 of the donors, a V segment was called functional when productive rearrangements were above 56.7%, and segregating when the standard deviation between donors exceeded 5%. A statistical classification framework was built to diagnose cytomegalovirus status from the catalog of TCR beta chain sequences. A later analysis assigned V and J genes by comparing TCR nucleotide sequences with IMGT/GENE-DB human TR gene sequences. The TCRdist pipeline was used in a later analysis to assign CDR3 sequences and most-parsimonious VDJ recombination scenarios. In a later analysis, each TCR beta chain was defined by its CDR3 amino acid sequence together with its V-gene family, and reads without a unique V-gene family were excluded. To address suspected cross-contamination and a sequencing artifact, a later analysis removed roughly 640 highly shared, low-generation-probability nucleotide sequences. In a later analysis, a clonal expansion index was calculated for each public chain from normalized within-repertoire ranks of inferred template counts. In a later analysis, generation probabilities were computed with a VDJ recombination model fitted to out-of-frame rearrangements, and the resulting probabilities were checked against IGoR. A later analysis scored TCR-TCR, TCR-HLA and TCR-CMV co-occurrence with hypergeometric tests, applying a repertoire-size bias correction to TCR pairs. To estimate false discovery rates, a later analysis permuted the HLA or CMV assignments 20 times. In a later analysis, co-occurring TCRs were grouped with DBSCAN, and TCRdist sequence similarity was added when clustering was performed within HLA-allele-positive subsets. Repertoires with fewer than 30,000 or more than 120,000 public chains, plus five repertoires with anomalous nucleotide sharing, were excluded from co-occurrence clustering. Not all clones reach the TCRdb copy of this immuneACCESS table, which keeps in-frame sequences only. Checked studies attribute under half of the gap to unresolved V genes and leave the rest unexplained. V, J and clone size were drawn from that table, and D and trimming were deduced from the DNA. The sample includes around 90,000 clones, with about 79% observed a single time. The ten largest clones take up about 4% of the sample.

The CDR3 sequence holds 15 residues, the cysteine and phenylalanine included. The kept DNA is CDR3 alone, 45 bases in frame from the first base. The trim is 6 bases for V and 3 bases for J, with a gap of 17 bases between the germline ends. Based on the germline V gene (reference sequence), the CDR1 and CDR2 sequences are MNHEY and SMNVEV. This receptor was identified in a man aged 45-60 years in good health and CMV-seronegative. The specimen was PBMCs. The chain couples TRBV27 to TRBJ1-2; 6 matching bases give a weak D call of TRBD1. The nucleotide sequence is given as TGTGCCAGCAGACCTCTGGGAGGGGGGGACTATGGCTACACCTTC. It translates to CASRPLGGGDYGYTF.